The present T cell receptor beta chain was sequenced within a study of T cell responses to AZD1222 COVID-19 vaccine. Whole-study context: Second-dose recipients at about 4 or about 12 weeks were treated as one pooled group.

Profiled with immunoSEQ multiplex PCR; TCRdb holds only in-frame clones, not every one. Seen here are approximately 180,000 clones, about 89% observed once, and the top ten hold under 2%. V gave up 0 bases and J gave up 2 bases, with 8 bases separating them. CDR3 length: 15 amino acids. Germline values: CDR1 SGHRS, CDR2 YFSETQ. The source of this sequence is an adult in good health. Specimen: peripheral blood, collected on day 0 of AZD1222 vaccination. The chain recombines TRBV5-1 with TRBJ2-2; no clear D. This CDR3 is CASSLEVSNTGELFF. For the CDR3, the DNA is TGCGCCAGCAGCTTGGAAGTCAGCAACACCGGGGAGCTGTTTTTT.